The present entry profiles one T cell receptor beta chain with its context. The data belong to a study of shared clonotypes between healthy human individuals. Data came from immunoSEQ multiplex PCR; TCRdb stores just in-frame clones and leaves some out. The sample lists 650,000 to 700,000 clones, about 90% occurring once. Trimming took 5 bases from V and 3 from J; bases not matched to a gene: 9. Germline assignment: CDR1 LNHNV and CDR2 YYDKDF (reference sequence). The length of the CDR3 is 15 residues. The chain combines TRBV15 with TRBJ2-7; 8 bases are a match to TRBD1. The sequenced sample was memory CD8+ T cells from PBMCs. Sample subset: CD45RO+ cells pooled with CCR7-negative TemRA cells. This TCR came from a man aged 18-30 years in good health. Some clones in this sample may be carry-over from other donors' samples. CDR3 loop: CATSLDRELYYEQYF. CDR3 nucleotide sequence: TGTGCCACCAGCCTGGACAGGGAACTCTACTACGAGCAGTACTTC.